This section outlines one T cell receptor (beta chain) sequence together with its context. The antigen is undetermined. This entry belongs to a study of STAT3 mutations in large granular lymphocyte leukemia. Study results and limitations: At least one immunodominant TCR beta clonotype appeared in every T-cell large granular lymphocyte leukemia patient. Samples missed the first appearance of the clone.

TCRdb's table, derived via immunoSEQ multiplex PCR, lists solely in-frame clones and lacks some. The sample consists of roughly 2,100 clones, around two thirds of them appearing once. The CDR3 has 14 residues. Germline CDR1 is SGHRS and CDR2 is YFSETQ. Deletions cut 0 bases from V and 3 bases from J, with 10 bases between. The chain couples TRBV5-1 to TRBJ2-7; a weak D match, TRBD1 (6 bases). This clonotype originated in a man aged 55 to 70 with T-cell large granular lymphocyte leukemia. Some clones in this sample may be carry-over from other donors' samples. Sequencing was performed on peripheral blood mononuclear cells. The CDR3 is CASSLAPTGYEQYF. Written as DNA, the CDR3 is TGCGCCAGCAGCTTGGCCCCGACAGGCTACGAGCAGTACTTC.